This passage covers 7 T cell receptor beta chains from one sample sequenced in a study of cytomegalovirus exposure and HLA in healthy donors. PCR amplification relied on 60 Vbeta primers (plus 13 Jbeta primers). Sequencing was performed with immunoSEQ multiplex PCR; in TCRdb, only in-frame clones are kept and a portion is missing. The data show more than 150,000 clones, roughly 83% seen once. The material sequenced was PBMCs. The receptors shown here come from a boy aged 5-17 years in good health and CMV-seronegative.

J is TRBJ1-5 and V is TRBV2; 8 nucleotides line up with TRBD1. The V and J ends lost 6 bases and 2 bases, in that order; junction bases with no gene match: 3. The CDR3 sequence is 14 residues long. The germline V gene encodes CDR1 SNHLY and CDR2 FYNNEI. CDR3 region: CASRTGDGNQPQHF. The CDR3 DNA reads as TGTGCCAGCAGGACAGGGGATGGCAATCAGCCCCAGCATTTT. The full variable domain, its missing parts supplied by reference TRBV2 and TRBJ1-5, is EPEVTQTPSHQVTQMGQEVILRCVPISNHLYFYWYRQILGQKVEFLVSFYNNEISEKSEIFDDQFSVERPDGSNFTLKIRSTKLEDSAMYFCASRTGDGNQPQHFGDGTRLSIL.

This clone was observed a few times. V and J are TRBV6-1 and TRBJ1-2; D might be TRBD1 (5 bases). V was clipped by 4 bases and J by 7 bases, with 10 bases between them. The CDR3 totals 12 residues. CDR1 and CDR2 (germline): MNHNS, SASEGT. The CDR3 loop is CASSVEGFGYTF. The CDR3 DNA reads TGTGCCAGCAGTGTGGAGGGGTTTGGCTACACCTTC.

J is TRBJ1-1 and V is TRBV11-2; weak D call: TRBD1 (5 bases). The CDR3 is 13 residues long. V lost 0 bases to trimming and J lost 4 bases, with 6 bases between them. Germline V gene data show CDR1 as SGHAT and CDR2 as FQNNGV. CDR3 DNA sequence: TGTGCCAGCAGCTTAGAAGGGGCCACTGAAGCTTTCTTT. Translation: CASSLEGATEAFF. The whole variable domain, filled in from reference TRBV11-2 and TRBJ1-1, reads EAGVAQSPRYKIIEKRQSVAFWCNPISGHATLYWYQQILGQGPKLLIQFQNNGVVDDSQLPKDRFSAERLKGVDSTLKIQPAKLEDSAVYLCASSLEGATEAFFGQGTRLTVV.

The rearrangement links TRBV5-8 to TRBJ2-7, with D unclear. The CDR3 length is 16 residues. The V gene lost 4 bases and the J gene lost 2 bases, with 19 bases spanning the gap. Germline CDR1 SGHTS, CDR2 YDEGEE. The chain's CDR3 is CASSPRRWVETYEQYF. In DNA form, the CDR3 reads TGTGCCAGCAGCCCACGCCGTTGGGTGGAGACCTACGAGCAGTACTTC.

The chain combines TRBV30 with TRBJ1-1, with 7 positions matching TRBD1. Per germline, CDR1 GTSNPN and CDR2 SVGIG (reference sequence). V dropped 2 bases and J dropped 0; count of bases not matched to a gene: 6. The CDR3 consists of 15 residues. CDR3 sequence reads: CAWSLLGQLNTEAFF. In DNA form, the CDR3 reads TGTGCCTGGAGTCTCCTGGGACAGCTGAACACTGAAGCTTTCTTT.

This chain links TRBV14 with TRBJ2-3; TRBD2 matches at 8 bases. CDR3 length: 16 residues. J lost 0 bases, V lost 4 bases, and 6 bases had no gene match. Germline assignment: CDR1 SGHDN and CDR2 FVKESK. The CDR3 DNA reads TGTGCCAGCAGCCCCAGGACTAGCTTAAGCACAGATACGCAGTATTTT. Protein: CASSPRTSLSTDTQYF.

This sequence joins TRBV11-2 and TRBJ1-6, with a possible D match to TRBD1 (5 bases). The V end was cut by 4 bases, the J end by 12 bases, with 22 bases between. This CDR3 has 16 amino acids. CDR1 is SGHAT and CDR2 is FQNNGV in the germline V gene. In DNA, the CDR3 is TGTGCCAGCAGCTGGGGGGTGACGGGGATTGGTGTACCCCTCCACTTT. It encodes CASSWGVTGIGVPLHF.